The rows below give T cell receptor beta chains drawn from one sample of a study of T cells in Graves' hyperthyroidism and ophthalmopathy. Each CDR3 protein is one row after TCRdb ran MiXCR on the multiplex PCR reads. The sample records 200,000 to 250,000 distinct CDR3 sequences, more than 20% being singletons. Sequencing was performed on blood. The receptors come from a middle-aged woman with Graves' ophthalmopathy. Each CDR3 is given with its conserved first and last residue. D genes are given only for firm matches. Only part of the rows carry a size: once, few, many, or a class if the clone is expanded.

V gene: TRBV7-2; J gene: TRBJ2-7; clone size: many; D gene: NA; CDR3 length: 14; CDR3 DNA: TGTGCCAGCAGCTTAGGGGTAGGGAGCTACGAGCAGTACTTC; CDR3 protein: CASSLGVGSYEQYF
V gene: TRBV4-1; J gene: TRBJ2-5; clone size: NA; D gene: NA; CDR3 length: 14; CDR3 DNA: TGCGCCAGCAGACAAGTGATCGGGGTGGAGACACAGTACTTC; CDR3 protein: CASRQVIGVETQYF
V gene: TRBV27; J gene: TRBJ2-6; clone size: many; D gene: NA; CDR3 length: 15; CDR3 DNA: TGTGCCAGCAGTGTCGTCCTCTCTGGGGCCAACGTCCTGACTTTC; CDR3 protein: CASSVVLSGANVLTF
V gene: TRBV29-1; J gene: TRBJ2-7; clone size: many; D gene: NA; CDR3 length: 14; CDR3 DNA: TGCAGCGTTGAAGATCGCAGCCTACCCTACGAGCAGTACTTC; CDR3 protein: CSVEDRSLPYEQYF
V gene: TRBV19; J gene: TRBJ1-1; clone size: many; D gene: TRBD1; CDR3 length: 14; CDR3 DNA: TGTGCCAGTAATCGGGACAGGGCAAACACTGAAGCTTTCTTT; CDR3 protein: CASNRDRANTEAFF
V gene: TRBV6-5; J gene: TRBJ2-7; clone size: many; D gene: TRBD1; CDR3 length: 13; CDR3 DNA: TGTGCCAGCAGGAGGGACAGCTCCTACGAGCAGTACTTC; CDR3 protein: CASRRDSSYEQYF
V gene: TRBV10-3; J gene: TRBJ1-2; clone size: NA; D gene: NA; CDR3 length: 15; CDR3 DNA: TGTGCCAACGCACGCGAACTCGGGGACAACTATGGCTACAGCTTC; CDR3 protein: CANARELGDNYGYSF
V gene: TRBV12-5; J gene: TRBJ2-2; clone size: many; D gene: TRBD2; CDR3 length: 16; CDR3 DNA: TGTGCTAGTGGTTTGAGAATAGCGGGAGGGCCCGGGGAGCTGTTTTTT; CDR3 protein: CASGLRIAGGPGELFF
V gene: TRBV7-3; J gene: TRBJ1-1; clone size: many; D gene: TRBD1; CDR3 length: 14; CDR3 DNA: TGTGCCAGCAGCAGCGTCGATGGGACAGGGTTAGCTTTCTTT; CDR3 protein: CASSSVDGTGLAFF
V gene: TRBV6-2/TRBV6-3; J gene: TRBJ2-7; clone size: many; D gene: NA; CDR3 length: 15; CDR3 DNA: TGTGCCAGCAGTTACTCGGGAAGCCGCGGCGACGAGCAGTACTTC; CDR3 protein: CASSYSGSRGDEQYF
V gene: TRBV11-1; J gene: TRBJ1-1; clone size: many; D gene: NA; CDR3 length: 13; CDR3 DNA: TGTGCCAGCAGCTTATGGGAGGGGACTGAAGCTTTCTTT; CDR3 protein: CASSLWEGTEAFF
V gene: TRBV7-8; J gene: TRBJ2-5; clone size: NA; D gene: TRBD1; CDR3 length: 17; CDR3 DNA: TGTGCCAGCTCCATCGGCCCGACAGGGGGCTTCATTGAGACCCAGTACTTC; CDR3 protein: CASSIGPTGGFIETQYF
V gene: TRBV24-1; J gene: TRBJ1-2; clone size: NA; D gene: NA; CDR3 length: 13; CDR3 DNA: TGTGCCACCAGTGATTTTCGTCAGAATGGCTACACCTTC; CDR3 protein: CATSDFRQNGYTF
V gene: TRBV2; J gene: TRBJ1-2; clone size: NA; D gene: TRBD1; CDR3 length: 14; CDR3 DNA: TGTGCCAGCGGCCGGACAGGGTTAGGCTATGGCTACACCTTC; CDR3 protein: CASGRTGLGYGYTF
V gene: TRBV6-1; J gene: TRBJ2-7; clone size: once; D gene: TRBD1; CDR3 length: 12; CDR3 DNA: TGTGCCAGCCGGGACAGGTATTACGAGCAGTACTTC; CDR3 protein: CASRDRYYEQYF
V gene: TRBV11-2; J gene: TRBJ1-1; clone size: NA; D gene: NA; CDR3 length: 12; CDR3 DNA: TGTGCCAGCAGCACGCGGTACACTGAAGCTTTCTTT; CDR3 protein: CASSTRYTEAFF
V gene: TRBV15; J gene: TRBJ2-4; clone size: many; D gene: TRBD2; CDR3 length: 14; CDR3 DNA: TGTGCCACCAGCAGGGGCCCTAGCGGAAACATTCAGTACTTC; CDR3 protein: CATSRGPSGNIQYF
V gene: TRBV27; J gene: TRBJ2-7; clone size: many; D gene: NA; CDR3 length: 14; CDR3 DNA: TGTGCCAGCAGCCCTCTACGAACCACCGACGAGCAGTACTTC; CDR3 protein: CASSPLRTTDEQYF